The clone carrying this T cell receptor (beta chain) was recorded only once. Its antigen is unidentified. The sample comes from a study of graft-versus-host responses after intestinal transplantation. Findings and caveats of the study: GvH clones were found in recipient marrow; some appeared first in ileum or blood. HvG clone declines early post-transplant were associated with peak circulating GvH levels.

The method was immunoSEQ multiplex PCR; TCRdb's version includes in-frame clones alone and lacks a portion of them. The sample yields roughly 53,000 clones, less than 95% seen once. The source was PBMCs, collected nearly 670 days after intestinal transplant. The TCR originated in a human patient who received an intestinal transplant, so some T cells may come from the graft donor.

CDR3 sequence (DNA): TGTGCTAGTGGTCCCCGGGGGGGGGTGGCTCGAATGGCGCAGTATTTT. It is translated as CASGPRGGVARMAQYF. The chain has TRBV12-5 and TRBJ2-3; 8 nucleotides match TRBD2. V lost 5 bases to trimming and J lost 10 bases; unmatched junction nucleotides: 17. This CDR3 spans 16 amino acids. CDR1 and CDR2 from the germline V gene are LGHNT and FRNRAP.